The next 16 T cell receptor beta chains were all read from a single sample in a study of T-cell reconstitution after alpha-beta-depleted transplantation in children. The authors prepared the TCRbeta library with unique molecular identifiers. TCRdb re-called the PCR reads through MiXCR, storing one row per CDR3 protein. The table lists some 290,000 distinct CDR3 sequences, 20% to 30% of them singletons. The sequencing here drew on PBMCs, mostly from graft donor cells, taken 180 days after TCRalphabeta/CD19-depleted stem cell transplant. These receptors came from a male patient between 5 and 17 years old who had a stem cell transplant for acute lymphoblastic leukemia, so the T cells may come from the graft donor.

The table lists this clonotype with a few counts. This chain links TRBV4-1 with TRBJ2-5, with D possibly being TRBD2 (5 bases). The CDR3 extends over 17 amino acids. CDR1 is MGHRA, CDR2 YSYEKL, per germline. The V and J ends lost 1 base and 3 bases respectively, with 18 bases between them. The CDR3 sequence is CASSQGVGGLEEETQYF. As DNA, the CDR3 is TGCGCCAGCAGCCAAGGGGTGGGCGGTTTGGAGGAAGAGACCCAGTACTTC.

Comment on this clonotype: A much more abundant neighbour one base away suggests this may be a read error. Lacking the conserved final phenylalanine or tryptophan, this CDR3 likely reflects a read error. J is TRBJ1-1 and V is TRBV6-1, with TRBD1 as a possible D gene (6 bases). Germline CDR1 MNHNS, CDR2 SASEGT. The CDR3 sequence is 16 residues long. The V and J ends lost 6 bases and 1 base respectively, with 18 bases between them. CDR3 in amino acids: CASSPTGSSPNTEAFL. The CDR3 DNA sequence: TGTGCCAGCAGCCCCACAGGGTCCTCCCCGAACACTGAAGCTTTCCTT.

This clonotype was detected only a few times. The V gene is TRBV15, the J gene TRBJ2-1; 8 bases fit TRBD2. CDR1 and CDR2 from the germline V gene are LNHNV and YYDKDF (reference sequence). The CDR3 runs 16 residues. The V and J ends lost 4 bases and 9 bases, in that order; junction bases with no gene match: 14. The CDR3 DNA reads TGTGCCACCAGCACCTACGGGGACGGGAGGGGCGGTGAGCAGTTCTTC. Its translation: CATSTYGDGRGGEQFF.

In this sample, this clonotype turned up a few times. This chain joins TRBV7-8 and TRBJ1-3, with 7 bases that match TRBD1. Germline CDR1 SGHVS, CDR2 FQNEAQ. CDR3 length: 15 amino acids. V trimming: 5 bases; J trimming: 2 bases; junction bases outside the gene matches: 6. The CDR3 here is CASSTRQGAGNTIYF. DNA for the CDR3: TGTGCCAGCAGCACCCGACAGGGCGCTGGAAACACCATATATTTT.

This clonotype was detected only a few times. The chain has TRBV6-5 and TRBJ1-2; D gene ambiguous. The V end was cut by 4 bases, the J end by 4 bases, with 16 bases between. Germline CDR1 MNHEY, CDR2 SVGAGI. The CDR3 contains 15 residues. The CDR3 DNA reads TGTGCCAGCAGTTCGACGGGATTAGGTCGCTATGGCTACACCTTC. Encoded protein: CASSSTGLGRYGYTF.

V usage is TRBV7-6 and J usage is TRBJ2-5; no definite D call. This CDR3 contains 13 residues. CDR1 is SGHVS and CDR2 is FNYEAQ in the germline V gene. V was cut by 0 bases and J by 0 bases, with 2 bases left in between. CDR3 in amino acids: CASSLANQETQYF. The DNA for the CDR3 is TGTGCCAGCAGCTTAGCGAACCAAGAGACCCAGTACTTC.

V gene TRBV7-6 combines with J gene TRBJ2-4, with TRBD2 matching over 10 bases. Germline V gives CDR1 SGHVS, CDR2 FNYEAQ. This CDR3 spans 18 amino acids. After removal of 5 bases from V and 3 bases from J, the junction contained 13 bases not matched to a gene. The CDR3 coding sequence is TGTGCCAGCAGCCCTGGACTAGCGGCCCCGAGAGGCAAAAACATTCAGTACTTC. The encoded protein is CASSPGLAAPRGKNIQYF.

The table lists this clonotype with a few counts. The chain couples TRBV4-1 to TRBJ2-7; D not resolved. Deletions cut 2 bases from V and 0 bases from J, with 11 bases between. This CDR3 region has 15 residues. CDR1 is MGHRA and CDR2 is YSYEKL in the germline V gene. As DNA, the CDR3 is TGCGCCAGCAGCCAATTGACCGCGAGCTCCTACGAGCAGTACTTC. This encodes CASSQLTASSYEQYF.

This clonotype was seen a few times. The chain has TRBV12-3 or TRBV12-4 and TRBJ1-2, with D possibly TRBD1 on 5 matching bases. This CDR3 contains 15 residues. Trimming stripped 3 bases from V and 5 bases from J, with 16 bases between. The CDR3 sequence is CASSLSIRVGYGYTF. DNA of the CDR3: TGTGCCAGCAGTTTGAGCATCAGGGTGGGATATGGCTACACCTTC.

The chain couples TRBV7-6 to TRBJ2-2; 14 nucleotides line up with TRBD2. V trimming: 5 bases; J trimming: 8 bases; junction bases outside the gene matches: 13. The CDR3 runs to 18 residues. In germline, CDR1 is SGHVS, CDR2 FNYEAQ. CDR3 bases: TGTGCCAGCAGCCCGGGGACTAGCGGGAGTTATCGGGCGGGGGAGCTGTTTTTT. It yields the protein CASSPGTSGSYRAGELFF.

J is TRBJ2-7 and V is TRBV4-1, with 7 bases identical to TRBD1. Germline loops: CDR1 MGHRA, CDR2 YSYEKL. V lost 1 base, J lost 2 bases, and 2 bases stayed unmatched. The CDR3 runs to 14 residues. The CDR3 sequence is CASSQVDRAYEQYF. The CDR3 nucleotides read TGCGCCAGCAGCCAAGTCGACAGGGCCTACGAGCAGTACTTC.

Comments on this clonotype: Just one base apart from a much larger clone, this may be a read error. CDR3 region: CASSFIYGSGNTKYF. The CDR3 coding sequence is TGTGCCAGCAGTTTCATCTACGGCTCTGGAAACACCAAATATTTT. The V and J genes are TRBV28 and TRBJ1-3, with D hard to call. The CDR3 length is 15 residues. The germline V gene encodes CDR1 MDHEN and CDR2 SYDVKM.

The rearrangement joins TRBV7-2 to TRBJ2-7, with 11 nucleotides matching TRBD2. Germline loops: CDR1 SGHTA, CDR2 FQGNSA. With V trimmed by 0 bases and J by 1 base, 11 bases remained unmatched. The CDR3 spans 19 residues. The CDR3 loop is CASSLAPTSGSANSYEQYF. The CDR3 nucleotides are TGTGCCAGCAGCTTAGCCCCCACTAGCGGGAGCGCCAATTCCTACGAGCAGTACTTC.

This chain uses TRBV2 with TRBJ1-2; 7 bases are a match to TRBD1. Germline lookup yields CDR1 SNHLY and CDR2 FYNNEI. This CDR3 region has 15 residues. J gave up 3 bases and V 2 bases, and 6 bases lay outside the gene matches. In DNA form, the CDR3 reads TGTGCCAGCAGTGAACCTGCAGGGGGATACTATGGCTACACCTTC. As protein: CASSEPAGGYYGYTF.

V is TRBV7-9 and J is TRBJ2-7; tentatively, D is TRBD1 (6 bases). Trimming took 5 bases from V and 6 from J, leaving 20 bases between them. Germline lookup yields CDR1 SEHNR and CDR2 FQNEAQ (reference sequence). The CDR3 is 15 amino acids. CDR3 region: CASSTLRGSHGEQYF. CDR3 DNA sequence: TGTGCCAGCAGCACTCTCAGGGGATCGCACGGCGAGCAGTACTTC.

CDR3 nucleotides: TGCGCCAGCAGCTTGCCTGGACTAGCGTTCAATGAGCAGTTCTTC. Encoded protein: CASSLPGLAFNEQFF. This sequence joins TRBV5-1 and TRBJ2-1; TRBD2 aligns across 9 bases. V lost 1 base, J lost 6 bases, and 5 bases stayed unmatched. This CDR3 region has 15 residues. Germline V gene sequence: CDR1 SGHRS, CDR2 YFSETQ.